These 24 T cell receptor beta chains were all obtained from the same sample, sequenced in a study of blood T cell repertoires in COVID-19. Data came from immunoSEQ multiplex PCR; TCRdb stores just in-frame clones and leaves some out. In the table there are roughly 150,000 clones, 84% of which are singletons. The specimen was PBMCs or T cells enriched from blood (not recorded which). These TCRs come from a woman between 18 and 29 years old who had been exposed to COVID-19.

CDR3 in amino acids: CASSEAQAIGAAQYF. CDR3 nucleotides: TGTGCCAGCAGTGAAGCGCAGGCGATTGGGGCGGCCCAGTACTTC. This chain links TRBV6-1 with TRBJ2-5; D possibly corresponds to TRBD1 (5 bases). CDR3 length equals 15 residues. CDR1 and CDR2 from the germline V gene are MNHNS and SASEGT. Trimming removed 0 bases at V and 9 bases at J, with 17 bases between.

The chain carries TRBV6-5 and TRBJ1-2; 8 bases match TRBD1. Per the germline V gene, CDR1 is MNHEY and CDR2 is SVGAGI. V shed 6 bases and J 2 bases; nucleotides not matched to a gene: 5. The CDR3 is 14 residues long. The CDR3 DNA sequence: TGTGCCAGCAGCCAGGGGGCGTGGAACTATGGCTACACCTTC. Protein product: CASSQGAWNYGYTF.

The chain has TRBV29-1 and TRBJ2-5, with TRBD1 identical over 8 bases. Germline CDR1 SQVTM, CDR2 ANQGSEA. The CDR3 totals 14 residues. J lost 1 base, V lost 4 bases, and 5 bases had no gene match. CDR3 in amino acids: CSVGAGGFQETQYF. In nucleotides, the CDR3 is TGCAGCGTTGGGGCAGGGGGCTTCCAAGAGACCCAGTACTTC. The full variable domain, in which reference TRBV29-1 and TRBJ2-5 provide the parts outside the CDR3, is SAVISQKPSRDICQRGTSLTIQCQVDSQVTMMFWYRQQPGQSLTLIATANQGSEATYESGFVIDKFPISRPNLTFSTLTVSNMSPEDSSIYLCSVGAGGFQETQYFGPGTRLLVL.

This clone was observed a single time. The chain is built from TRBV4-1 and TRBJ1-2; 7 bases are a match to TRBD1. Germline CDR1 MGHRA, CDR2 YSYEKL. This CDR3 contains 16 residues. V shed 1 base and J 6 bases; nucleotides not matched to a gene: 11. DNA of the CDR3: TGCGCCAGCAGCCAAGCCCCCCCCGGGACAGCGGATGGCTACACCTTC. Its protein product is CASSQAPPGTADGYTF.

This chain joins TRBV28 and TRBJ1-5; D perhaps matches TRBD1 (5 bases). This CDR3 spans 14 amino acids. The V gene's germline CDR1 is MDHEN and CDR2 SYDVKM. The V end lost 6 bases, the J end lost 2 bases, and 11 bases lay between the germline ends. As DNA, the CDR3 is TGTGCCAGCAGACCGACAGTCCGCAATCAGCCCCAGCATTTT. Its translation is CASRPTVRNQPQHF. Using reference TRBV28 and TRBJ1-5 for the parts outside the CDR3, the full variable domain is DVKVTQSSRYLVKRTGEKVFLECVQDMDHENMFWYRQDPGLGLRLIYFSYDVKMKEKGDIPEGYSVSREKKERFSLILESASTNQTSMYLCASRPTVRNQPQHFGDGTRLSIL.

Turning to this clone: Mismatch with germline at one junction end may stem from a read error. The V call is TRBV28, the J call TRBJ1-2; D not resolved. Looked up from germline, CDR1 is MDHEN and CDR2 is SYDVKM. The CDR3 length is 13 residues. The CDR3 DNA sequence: TGTGCCAGCAGTTTAGGAGCTGCCTATGGCCACACCTTC. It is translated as CASSLGAAYGHTF.

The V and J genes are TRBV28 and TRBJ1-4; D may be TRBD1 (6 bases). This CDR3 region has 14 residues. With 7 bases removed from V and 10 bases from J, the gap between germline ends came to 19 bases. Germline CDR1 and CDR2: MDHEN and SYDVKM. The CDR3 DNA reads TGTGCCAGCACCAGAAGGACAGAGTGGTCAAAACTGTTTTTT. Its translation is CASTRRTEWSKLFF.

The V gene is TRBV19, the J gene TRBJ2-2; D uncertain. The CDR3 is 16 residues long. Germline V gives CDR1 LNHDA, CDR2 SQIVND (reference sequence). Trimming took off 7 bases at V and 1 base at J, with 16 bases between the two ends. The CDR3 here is CASIPDLSVNTGELFF. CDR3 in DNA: TGTGCCAGTATCCCCGACTTGTCAGTGAACACCGGGGAGCTGTTTTTT.

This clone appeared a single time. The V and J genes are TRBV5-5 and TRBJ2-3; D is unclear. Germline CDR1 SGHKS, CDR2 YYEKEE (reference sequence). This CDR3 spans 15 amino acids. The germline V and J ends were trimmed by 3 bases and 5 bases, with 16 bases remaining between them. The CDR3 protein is CASSSSVSRGDTQYF. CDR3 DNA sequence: TGTGCCAGCAGCTCGTCCGTCTCCCGAGGAGATACGCAGTATTTT.

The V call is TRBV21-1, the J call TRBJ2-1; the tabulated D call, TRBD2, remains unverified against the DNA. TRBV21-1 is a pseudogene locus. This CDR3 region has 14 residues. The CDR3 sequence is CASSKLERHNEQFF. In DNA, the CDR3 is TGTGCCAGCAGCAAACTGGAGCGACACAATGAGCAGTTCTTC.

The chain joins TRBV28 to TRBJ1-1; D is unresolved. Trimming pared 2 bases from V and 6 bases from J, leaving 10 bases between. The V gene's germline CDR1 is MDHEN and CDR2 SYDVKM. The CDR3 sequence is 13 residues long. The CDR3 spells CASSLGRPPEAFF. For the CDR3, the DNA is TGTGCCAGCAGTTTAGGCAGGCCCCCTGAAGCTTTCTTT.

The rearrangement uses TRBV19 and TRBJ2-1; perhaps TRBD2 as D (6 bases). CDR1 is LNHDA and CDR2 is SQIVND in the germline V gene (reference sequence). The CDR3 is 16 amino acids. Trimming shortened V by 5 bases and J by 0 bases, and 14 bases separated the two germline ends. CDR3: CASSPYLGSSYNEQFF. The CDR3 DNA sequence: TGTGCCAGTAGTCCATACCTCGGGAGCTCCTACAATGAGCAGTTCTTC.

The CDR3 DNA reads as TGTGCTAGTGGTTTGGTACTCACGGGAGGACCCCCGGAGCAGTTCTTC. It yields the protein CASGLVLTGGPPEQFF. The chain couples TRBV12-5 to TRBJ2-1; 7 bases map to TRBD2. V shed 0 bases, J shed 10 bases, and the junction held 12 bases outside the gene matches. This CDR3 has 16 residues. The V gene's germline CDR1 is LGHNT and CDR2 FRNRAP.

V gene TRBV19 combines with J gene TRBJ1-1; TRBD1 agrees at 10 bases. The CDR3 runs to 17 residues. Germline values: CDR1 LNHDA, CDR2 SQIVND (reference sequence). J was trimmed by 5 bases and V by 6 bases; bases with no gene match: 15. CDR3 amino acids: CASSVIGTGEGKTEAFF. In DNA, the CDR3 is TGTGCCAGTAGCGTGATAGGGACAGGGGAAGGAAAGACTGAAGCTTTCTTT. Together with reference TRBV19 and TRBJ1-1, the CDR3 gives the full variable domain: DGGITQSPKYLFRKEGQNVTLSCEQNLNHDAMYWYRQDPGQGLRLIYYSQIVNDFQKGDIAEGYSVSREKKESFPLTVTSAQKNPTAFYLCASSVIGTGEGKTEAFFGQGTRLTVV.

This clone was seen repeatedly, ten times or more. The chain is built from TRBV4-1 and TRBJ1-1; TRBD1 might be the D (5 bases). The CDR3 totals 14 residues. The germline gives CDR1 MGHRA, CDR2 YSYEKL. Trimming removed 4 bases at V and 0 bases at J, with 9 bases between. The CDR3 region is CASSLRQLNTEAFF. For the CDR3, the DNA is TGCGCCAGCAGCCTCCGACAGTTGAACACTGAAGCTTTCTTT.

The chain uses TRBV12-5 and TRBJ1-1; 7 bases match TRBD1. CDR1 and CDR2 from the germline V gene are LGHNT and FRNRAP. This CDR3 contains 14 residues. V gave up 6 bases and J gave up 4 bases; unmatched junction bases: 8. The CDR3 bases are TGTGCTAGTGGCTACGACAGGGAAGCCACTGAAGCTTTCTTT. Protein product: CASGYDREATEAFF.

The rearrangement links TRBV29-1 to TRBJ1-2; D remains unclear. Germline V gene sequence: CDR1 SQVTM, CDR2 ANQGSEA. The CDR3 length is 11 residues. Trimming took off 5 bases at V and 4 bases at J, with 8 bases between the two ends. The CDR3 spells CSVWHAYGYTF. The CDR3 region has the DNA TGCAGCGTTTGGCACGCCTATGGCTACACCTTC. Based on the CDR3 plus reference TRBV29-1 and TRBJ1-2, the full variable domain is SAVISQKPSRDICQRGTSLTIQCQVDSQVTMMFWYRQQPGQSLTLIATANQGSEATYESGFVIDKFPISRPNLTFSTLTVSNMSPEDSSIYLCSVWHAYGYTFGSGTRLTVV.

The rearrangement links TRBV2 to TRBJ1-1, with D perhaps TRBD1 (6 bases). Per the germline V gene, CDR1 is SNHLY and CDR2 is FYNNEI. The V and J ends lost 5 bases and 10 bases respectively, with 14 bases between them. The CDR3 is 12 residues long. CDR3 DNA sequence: TGTGCCAGCAGTCCCCACAGGGAGGGAGCTTTCTTT. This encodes CASSPHREGAFF.

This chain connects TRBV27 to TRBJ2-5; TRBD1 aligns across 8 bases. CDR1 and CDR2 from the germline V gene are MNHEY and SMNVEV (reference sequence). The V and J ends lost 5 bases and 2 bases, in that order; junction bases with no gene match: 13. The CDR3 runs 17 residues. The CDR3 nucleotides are TGTGCCAGCAGTCCGATACCGGGACAGGAAATGCAAGAGACCCAGTACTTC. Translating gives CASSPIPGQEMQETQYF.

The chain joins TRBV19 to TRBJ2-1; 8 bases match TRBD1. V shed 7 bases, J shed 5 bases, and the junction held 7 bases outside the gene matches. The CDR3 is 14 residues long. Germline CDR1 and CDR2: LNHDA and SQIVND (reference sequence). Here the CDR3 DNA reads TGTGCCAGTAATGTAGCAGGGGGCAACAATGAGCAGTTCTTC. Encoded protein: CASNVAGGNNEQFF.

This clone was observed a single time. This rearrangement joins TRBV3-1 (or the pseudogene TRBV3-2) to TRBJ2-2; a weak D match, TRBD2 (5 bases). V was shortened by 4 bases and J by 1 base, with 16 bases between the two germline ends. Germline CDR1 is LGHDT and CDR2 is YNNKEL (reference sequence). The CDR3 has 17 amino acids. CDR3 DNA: TGTGCCAGCAGCCCCCCTGGTGCAAGCGGGAACACCGGGGAGCTGTTTTTT. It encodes CASSPPGASGNTGELFF.

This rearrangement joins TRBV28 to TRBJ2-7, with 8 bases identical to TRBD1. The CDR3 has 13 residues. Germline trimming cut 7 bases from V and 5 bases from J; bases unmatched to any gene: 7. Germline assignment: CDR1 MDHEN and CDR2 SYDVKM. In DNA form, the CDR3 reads TGTGCCAGCAAACGACAGGGGTTCAACGAGCAGTACTTC. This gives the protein CASKRQGFNEQYF. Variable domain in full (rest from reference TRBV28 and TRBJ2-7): DVKVTQSSRYLVKRTGEKVFLECVQDMDHENMFWYRQDPGLGLRLIYFSYDVKMKEKGDIPEGYSVSREKKERFSLILESASTNQTSMYLCASKRQGFNEQYFGPGTRLTVT.

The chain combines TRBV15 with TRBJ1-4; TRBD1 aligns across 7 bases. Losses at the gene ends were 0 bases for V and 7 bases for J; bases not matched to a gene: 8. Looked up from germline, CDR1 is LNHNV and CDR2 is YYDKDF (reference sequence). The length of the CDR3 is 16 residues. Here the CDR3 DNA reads TGTGCCACCAGCAGAGATCCTCCAGGGGGTGGTGAAAAACTGTTTTTT. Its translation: CATSRDPPGGGEKLFF.

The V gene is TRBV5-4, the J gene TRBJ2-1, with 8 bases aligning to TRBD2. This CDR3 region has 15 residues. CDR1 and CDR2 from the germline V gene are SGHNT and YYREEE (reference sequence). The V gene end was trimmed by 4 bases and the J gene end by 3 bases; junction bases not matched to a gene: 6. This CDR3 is CASSPGRGGYNEQFF. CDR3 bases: TGTGCCAGCAGCCCCGGACGGGGGGGCTACAATGAGCAGTTCTTC.